This TCR beta chain was sequenced in a study of T cells in Graves' hyperthyroidism and ophthalmopathy. RNA transcripts gave rise to amplified TCR beta CDR3 regions. First-round RT-PCR targeting the TCR CDR3 was performed with the HTBI primer set. MiXCR, applied by TCRdb to the multiplex PCR reads, yields one record per CDR3 protein. The sample lists about 640,000 distinct CDR3 sequences, roughly 20% occurring once. Active moderate-to-severe ophthalmopathy, Clinical Activity Score at least 3, NOSPECS at least 4, under 3 months' duration. Lactation, pregnancy, other autoimmune disease or uncontrolled infection led to exclusion of patients. This clonotype was seen only once. Its antigen is unknown. Overall study results and limits: From stable hyperthyroidism, ophthalmopathy was set apart by a 13 V-J model.

This TCR was sampled from a man under 40 with Graves' ophthalmopathy. Sequenced: blood.

The CDR3 loop is CASSQEQIPPSSNQPQHF. The CDR3 DNA follows: TGCGCCAGCAGCCAAGAACAGATTCCGCCCTCTAGCAATCAGCCCCAGCATTTT. The rearrangement joins TRBV4-3 to TRBJ1-5; D not certain. Trimming took 0 bases from V and 0 from J, leaving 15 bases between them. The length of the CDR3 is 18 residues. Germline V CDR1 and CDR2: LGHNA, YSLEER.